This T cell receptor beta chain appears in the sequencing data of a study of cytomegalovirus exposure and HLA in healthy donors. Findings and limits, study-wide: Cytomegalovirus status was reportedly diagnosed by the classifier with high specificity and sensitivity. Reportedly, a later analysis found an Asian-associated ancestry cluster had fewer N-insertions than the approximately 700-donor mean. Presence/absence analyses supposed approximately even sequencing depth among donors.

This CDR3 contains 15 residues. Germline V gene data show CDR1 as SGHTA and CDR2 as FQGTGA. Germline trimming cut 2 bases from V and 5 bases from J; bases unmatched to any gene: 5. Primers: 60 Vbeta forward and 13 Jbeta reverse. Data came from immunoSEQ multiplex PCR; TCRdb stores just in-frame clones and leaves some out. The data include 40,000 to 50,000 clones; the top ten clones carry 2.1%. Of note for this clone: Its target is not known.

The source is a woman in her thirties or forties in good health and CMV-seronegative. The rearrangement joins TRBV7-3 to TRBJ2-1; 8 positions match TRBD1. Sequencing was performed on PBMCs. CDR3 nucleotides: TGTGCCAGCAGCTTAGTGACAGGGGCGAACAATGAGCAGTTCTTC. This encodes CASSLVTGANNEQFF.